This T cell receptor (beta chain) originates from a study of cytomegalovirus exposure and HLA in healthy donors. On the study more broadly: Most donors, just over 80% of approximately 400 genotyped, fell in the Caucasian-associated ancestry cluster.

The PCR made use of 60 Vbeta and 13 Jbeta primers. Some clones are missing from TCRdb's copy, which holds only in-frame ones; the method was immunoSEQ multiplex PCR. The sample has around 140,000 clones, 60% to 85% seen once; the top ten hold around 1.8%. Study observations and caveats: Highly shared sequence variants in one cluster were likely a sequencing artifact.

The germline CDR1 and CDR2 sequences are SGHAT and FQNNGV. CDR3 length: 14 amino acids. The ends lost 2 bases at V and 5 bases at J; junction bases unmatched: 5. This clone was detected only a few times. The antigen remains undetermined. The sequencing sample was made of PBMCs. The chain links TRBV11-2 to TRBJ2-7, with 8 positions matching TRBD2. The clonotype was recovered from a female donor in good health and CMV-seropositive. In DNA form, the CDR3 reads TGTGCCAGCAGCTTATCGGGGGGGTTACACGAGCAGTACTTC. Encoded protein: CASSLSGGLHEQYF.